Listed below are T cell receptor beta chains from one sample, sequenced in a study of blood T cell repertoires in COVID-19. Repertoires were generated with immunoSEQ multiplex PCR, while TCRdb's copy carries only in-frame clones and drops some. The data show about 350,000 clones, approximately 86% seen once. The sequencing sample was made of peripheral blood. Receptors originate from a woman aged 55-75 years with COVID-19, enrolled during active disease. The CDR3 runs from the conserved cysteine through the conserved F or W. Each record gives: clone size, J gene, D gene, V gene, CDR3 DNA, CDR3 protein. A D gene is named only where the DNA matches it firmly. Only part of the rows carry a size: once, few, many, or a class if the clone is expanded.

size: .
J: TRBJ1-4
D: .
V: TRBV11-2
DNA: TGTGCCAGCAGCCCCAGGCTCTATGGCCCTAATGGAAAACTGTTTTTT
CDR3: CASSPRLYGPNGKLFF

size: .
J: TRBJ1-2
D: TRBD1
V: TRBV13
DNA: TGTGCCAGCAGCCCCCGCCTCAAAACAGGGGGCTATGGCTACACCTTC
CDR3: CASSPRLKTGGYGYTF

size: .
J: TRBJ1-2
D: TRBD1
V: TRBV6-5
DNA: TGTGCCAGCAGTTACTTGTTGGGGACAGGGAACTATGGCTACACCTTC
CDR3: CASSYLLGTGNYGYTF

size: .
J: TRBJ2-1
D: .
V: TRBV7-6
DNA: TGTGCCAGCAGCTTAGGGCGCAGGGGATTTAATGAGCAGTTCTTC
CDR3: CASSLGRRGFNEQFF

size: .
J: TRBJ1-1
D: .
V: TRBV27
DNA: TGTGCCAGCAGTTTATATTTCGGGACTGAAGCTTTCTTT
CDR3: CASSLYFGTEAFF

size: .
J: TRBJ1-4
D: .
V: TRBV30
DNA: TGTGCCTGGAGTGCGGCAGCCGGAGGTGAAAAACTGTTTTTT
CDR3: CAWSAAAGGEKLFF

size: .
J: TRBJ2-5
D: TRBD2
V: TRBV5-4
DNA: TGTGCCAGCAGCTTAAGCGGGGGGGCCCCCCGAGAGACCCAGTACTTC
CDR3: CASSLSGGAPRETQYF

size: .
J: TRBJ2-7
D: TRBD2
V: TRBV5-4
DNA: TGTGCCAGCAGCCCTGGGCCGGGAGGAACTAGCGGGGTAGGGGAGCAGTACTTC
CDR3: CASSPGPGGTSGVGEQYF

size: few
J: TRBJ2-1
D: TRBD1
V: TRBV29-1
DNA: TGCAGCGTCGCAGGGGGCCTGGAGCAGTTCTTC
CDR3: CSVAGGLEQFF

size: .
J: TRBJ2-2
D: .
V: TRBV11-3
DNA: TGTGCCAGCAGCCCAACAGACACCGGGGAGCTGTTTTTT
CDR3: CASSPTDTGELFF

size: .
J: TRBJ1-2
D: .
V: TRBV7-9
DNA: TGTGCCAGCAGCTTATTAGTGGATAGCGGCTACACCTTC
CDR3: CASSLLVDSGYTF

size: .
J: TRBJ2-7
D: TRBD1
V: TRBV6-5
DNA: TGTGCCAGCACTCGAGACAGGGAGCTCTACGAGCAGTACTTC
CDR3: CASTRDRELYEQYF

size: .
J: TRBJ1-1
D: .
V: TRBV19
DNA: TGTGCCAGTAGTGGACAGATCTTGAACACTGAAGCTTTCTTT
CDR3: CASSGQILNTEAFF

size: .
J: TRBJ2-7
D: TRBD1
V: TRBV3-1/TRBV3-2
DNA: TGTGCCAGCAGCTGGACAGGGGAGGTGCAGTACTTC
CDR3: CASSWTGEVQYF

size: .
J: TRBJ1-4
D: TRBD1
V: TRBV9
DNA: TGTGCCAGCAGCGTGACTACAGGGGGGAGTGAAAAACTGTTTTTT
CDR3: CASSVTTGGSEKLFF

size: once
J: TRBJ1-3
D: .
V: TRBV18
DNA: TGTGCCAGCTCACTGGGGCTCTCTGGAAACACCATATATTTT
CDR3: CASSLGLSGNTIYF

size: .
J: TRBJ2-3
D: .
V: TRBV2
DNA: TGTGCCAGCGTCCGACTGTCCTCTAGCACAGATACGCAGTATTTT
CDR3: CASVRLSSSTDTQYF

size: .
J: TRBJ2-5
D: .
V: TRBV5-1
DNA: TGCGCCAGCAGCCCAGGGGTCGGGTACCAAGAGACCCAGTACTTC
CDR3: CASSPGVGYQETQYF

size: .
J: TRBJ1-6
D: TRBD1
V: TRBV5-1
DNA: TGCGCCAGCAGCCCCGACAGGGCCGGGGCCCTCCACTTT
CDR3: CASSPDRAGALHF

size: few
J: TRBJ1-6
D: TRBD1
V: TRBV5-1
DNA: TGCGCCAGCAGCGAGACAGGGGGCTTGTATAATTCACCCCTCCACTTT
CDR3: CASSETGGLYNSPLHF

size: .
J: TRBJ2-7
D: .
V: TRBV13
DNA: TGTGCCAGCAGCTTCGGGATTCACTACGAGCAGTACTTC
CDR3: CASSFGIHYEQYF

size: .
J: TRBJ2-7
D: .
V: TRBV19
DNA: TGTGCCAGTAGGCCCGCGGGGATAACCTACGAGCAGTACTTC
CDR3: CASRPAGITYEQYF

size: .
J: TRBJ2-2
D: TRBD2
V: TRBV11-3
DNA: TGTGCCAGCAGCATTAGCGGGGGGTCCACCGGGGAGCTGTTTTTT
CDR3: CASSISGGSTGELFF

size: .
J: TRBJ1-4
D: TRBD1
V: TRBV9
DNA: TGTGCCAGCAGCGTGCAGGGGGCCCCATATAATGAAAAACTGTTTTTT
CDR3: CASSVQGAPYNEKLFF

size: once
J: TRBJ2-1
D: TRBD2
V: TRBV5-4
DNA: TGTGCCAGCAGCCTCCAGCGGGGTTCCTACAATGAGCAGTTCTTC
CDR3: CASSLQRGSYNEQFF

size: .
J: TRBJ2-2
D: TRBD1
V: TRBV7-6
DNA: TGTGCCAGCAGCAACAGGGGGCAAAAGAATCCCGGGGAGCTGTTTTTT
CDR3: CASSNRGQKNPGELFF

size: .
J: TRBJ1-1
D: .
V: TRBV5-1
DNA: TGCGCCAGCAGGGGGTGGTTCAGGGAGAACACTGAAGCTTTCTTT
CDR3: CASRGWFRENTEAFF

size: once
J: TRBJ2-6
D: .
V: TRBV3-1/TRBV3-2
DNA: TGTGCCAGCAGCCAACTTTCAGGGAGGATAAGCTCTGGGGCCAACGTCCTGACTTTC
CDR3: CASSQLSGRISSGANVLTF

size: .
J: TRBJ1-5
D: .
V: TRBV3-1/TRBV3-2
DNA: TGTGCCAGCAGCCAAGCGGGCAATCAGCCCCAGCATTTT
CDR3: CASSQAGNQPQHF

size: once
J: TRBJ1-1
D: .
V: TRBV6-5
DNA: TGTGCCAGCAGTATCGGACTGGACACTGAAGCTTTCTTT
CDR3: CASSIGLDTEAFF

size: .
J: TRBJ1-2
D: .
V: TRBV11-1
DNA: TGTGCCAGCAGCTTATGGCAGGGTAACTATGGCTACACCTTC
CDR3: CASSLWQGNYGYTF

size: .
J: TRBJ2-3
D: TRBD2
V: TRBV7-3
DNA: TGTGCCAGCAGCCGGACTAGCGGAGCCATGACGCAGTATTTT
CDR3: CASSRTSGAMTQYF

size: .
J: TRBJ2-2
D: TRBD2
V: TRBV9
DNA: TGTGCCAGCAGCGGGGGACTAGCGGGGCCCTCAAACACCGGGGAGCTGTTTTTT
CDR3: CASSGGLAGPSNTGELFF

size: .
J: TRBJ1-2
D: .
V: TRBV14
DNA: TGTGCCAGCAGCACCCGACAGTCCTATGGCTACACCTTC
CDR3: CASSTRQSYGYTF

size: .
J: TRBJ2-6
D: .
V: TRBV4-2
DNA: TGTGCCAGCAGCCAAGCTCTCAGCTCTGGGGCCAACGTCCTGACTTTC
CDR3: CASSQALSSGANVLTF

size: .
J: TRBJ2-2
D: .
V: TRBV30
DNA: TGTGCCTGGAGTGTTGGGGGGACGGCTCCCGGGGAGCTGTTTTTT
CDR3: CAWSVGGTAPGELFF

size: .
J: TRBJ2-2
D: .
V: TRBV30
DNA: TGTGCCTGGAGTGCCCCGGGGGCGAACACCGGGGAGCTGTTTTTT
CDR3: CAWSAPGANTGELFF

size: .
J: TRBJ1-5
D: TRBD1
V: TRBV19
DNA: TGTGCCAGTAGTAGCCCACCTTGGACAGGGGACCATCAGCCCCAGCATTTT
CDR3: CASSSPPWTGDHQPQHF

size: .
J: TRBJ2-1
D: TRBD1
V: TRBV7-8
DNA: TGTGCCAGCAGCCTCCAGGGGACAGCCTACAATGAGCAGTTCTTC
CDR3: CASSLQGTAYNEQFF

size: .
J: TRBJ1-2
D: TRBD1
V: TRBV5-1
DNA: TGCGCCAGCAGCTCGGGACAGGGGCCTTCTAACTATGGCTACACCTTC
CDR3: CASSSGQGPSNYGYTF

size: .
J: TRBJ2-7
D: TRBD1
V: TRBV7-9
DNA: TGTGCCAGCAGCTTCACAGGGGAAGAGCAGTACTTC
CDR3: CASSFTGEEQYF

size: few
J: TRBJ2-1
D: .
V: TRBV29-1
DNA: TGCAGCGTTGACAGGGCGCACAATGAGCAGTTCTTC
CDR3: CSVDRAHNEQFF

size: .
J: TRBJ1-3
D: .
V: TRBV30
DNA: TGTGCCTGGATCCCACTCCTCTCTGGAAACACCATATATTTT
CDR3: CAWIPLLSGNTIYF

size: .
J: TRBJ2-6
D: .
V: TRBV9
DNA: TGTGCCAGCAGCACAACAAGAATATCTGGGGCCAACGTCCTGACTTTC
CDR3: CASSTTRISGANVLTF

size: .
J: TRBJ1-3
D: .
V: TRBV15
DNA: TGTGCCACCAGCAGAGATGCGGGGGCGGGAAACACCATATATTTT
CDR3: CATSRDAGAGNTIYF

size: .
J: TRBJ1-1
D: .
V: TRBV18
DNA: TGTGCCAGCTCACCTCAGGACACGAACACTGAAGCTTTCTTT
CDR3: CASSPQDTNTEAFF

size: .
J: TRBJ1-4
D: .
V: TRBV4-1
DNA: TGCGCCAGCAGCCAAGATCAGGGGCGTACAACTAATGAAAAACTGTTTTTT
CDR3: CASSQDQGRTTNEKLFF

size: .
J: TRBJ2-1
D: TRBD2
V: TRBV5-8
DNA: TGTGCCAGCAGCCTCTGGGTAGCGGGCAGCTCCTACAATGAGCAGTTCTTC
CDR3: CASSLWVAGSSYNEQFF

size: .
J: TRBJ2-1
D: TRBD2
V: TRBV30
DNA: TGTGCCTGGAACCCCGGGGGGAGCTCCTACAATGAGCAGTTCTTC
CDR3: CAWNPGGSSYNEQFF

size: .
J: TRBJ1-1
D: TRBD1
V: TRBV25-1
DNA: TGTGCCAGCAGTATACTAAACGGGCGACAGGGGACCACTGAAGCTTTCTTT
CDR3: CASSILNGRQGTTEAFF

size: .
J: TRBJ1-2
D: TRBD1
V: TRBV5-1
DNA: TGCGCCAGCAGCCCACAGGGGGAGCGAGGCTACACCTTC
CDR3: CASSPQGERGYTF

size: .
J: TRBJ1-5
D: .
V: TRBV6-5
DNA: TGTGCCAGCAAAACAGGCGACCATAGCAATCAGCCCCAGCATTTT
CDR3: CASKTGDHSNQPQHF

size: .
J: TRBJ1-2
D: TRBD1
V: TRBV6-5
DNA: TGTGCCAGCAGAAAGCAGGGGGCTAACTATGGCTACACCTTC
CDR3: CASRKQGANYGYTF

size: .
J: TRBJ1-4
D: .
V: TRBV5-6
DNA: TGTGCCAGCAGCTTGTCACGGGGGTATGAAAAACTGTTTTTT
CDR3: CASSLSRGYEKLFF

size: .
J: TRBJ2-3
D: TRBD2
V: TRBV7-9
DNA: TGTGCCAGCAGCCGCGCCGGGACTAGCGCCACAGATACGCAGTATTTT
CDR3: CASSRAGTSATDTQYF

size: .
J: TRBJ2-5
D: TRBD2
V: TRBV2
DNA: TGTGCCAGCAGCGACGGACTAGCGGGGTTAGAGACCCAGTACTTC
CDR3: CASSDGLAGLETQYF

size: .
J: TRBJ2-1
D: TRBD2
V: TRBV4-2
DNA: TGTGCCAGCAGCCAAGGCGGGGGGTTACAGTTCTTC
CDR3: CASSQGGGLQFF

size: once
J: TRBJ2-7
D: TRBD1
V: TRBV19
DNA: TGTGCCAGTAGTTCCGACAGGGCTTTAACCTACGAGCAGTACTTC
CDR3: CASSSDRALTYEQYF

size: .
J: TRBJ2-3
D: .
V: TRBV18
DNA: TGTGCCAGCTCACCCCCGGGCACAGATACGCAGTATTTT
CDR3: CASSPPGTDTQYF

size: .
J: TRBJ2-5
D: TRBD1
V: TRBV7-2
DNA: TGTGCCAGCAGCTTAGGGAGACAGGGGGAGACCCAGTACTTC
CDR3: CASSLGRQGETQYF